The sequence of this T cell receptor (beta chain) was determined in a study of T cells after yellow fever vaccination. Germline lookup yields CDR1 SGHTA and CDR2 FQGNSA. CDR3 length equals 13 residues. TCRdb itself ran the 5' RACE reads through MiXCR, one entry per CDR3 protein. The table lists a few hundred thousand distinct CDR3 sequences, approximately 6% of them singletons. Study-level points and caveats: At 95% to 98% for CD4 and almost 90% for CD8, most primary-vaccination clones showed up again after the booster.

With respect to this clonotype: Its target is not known. A junction boundary mismatches the germline segment, possibly from a read error.

The chain combines TRBV7-2 with TRBJ1-6; D is ambiguous. This specimen consisted of PBMCs, obtained 5 days after the yellow fever booster vaccination. The sequence was obtained from a man younger than 40 who received the YFV17D yellow fever vaccine. The CDR3 here is CASSLVGDSPLNF. The DNA for the CDR3 is TGTGCCAGCAGCTTAGTGGGCGACTCACCCCTCAACTTT.